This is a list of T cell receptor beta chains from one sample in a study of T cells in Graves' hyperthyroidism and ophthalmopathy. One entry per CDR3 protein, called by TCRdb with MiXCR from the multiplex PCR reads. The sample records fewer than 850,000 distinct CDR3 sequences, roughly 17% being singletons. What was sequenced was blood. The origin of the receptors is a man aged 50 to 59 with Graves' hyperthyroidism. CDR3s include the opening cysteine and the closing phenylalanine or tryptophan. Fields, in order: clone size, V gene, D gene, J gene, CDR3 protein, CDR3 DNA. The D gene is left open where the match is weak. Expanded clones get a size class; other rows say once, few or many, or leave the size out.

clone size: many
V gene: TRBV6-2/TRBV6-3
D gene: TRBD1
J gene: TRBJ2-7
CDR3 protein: CASRIWQGAYEQYF
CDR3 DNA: TGTGCCAGCCGGATATGGCAGGGGGCCTACGAGCAGTACTTC

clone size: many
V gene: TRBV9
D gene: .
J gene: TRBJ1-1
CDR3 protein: CASSVRSRDTEAFF
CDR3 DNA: TGTGCCAGCAGCGTACGGAGTAGGGACACTGAAGCTTTCTTT

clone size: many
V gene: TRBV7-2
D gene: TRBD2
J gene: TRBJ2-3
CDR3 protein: CASSLLAGPDTQYF
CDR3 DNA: TGTGCCAGCAGCTTACTAGCGGGCCCAGATACGCAGTATTTT

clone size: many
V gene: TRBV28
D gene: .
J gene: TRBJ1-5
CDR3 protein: CASSFDTYQPQHF
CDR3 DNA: TGTGCCAGCAGTTTTGACACCTATCAGCCCCAGCATTTT

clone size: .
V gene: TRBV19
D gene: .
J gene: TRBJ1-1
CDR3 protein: CASHTPWETEAFF
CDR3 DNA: TGTGCCAGTCACACCCCATGGGAGACTGAAGCTTTCTTT

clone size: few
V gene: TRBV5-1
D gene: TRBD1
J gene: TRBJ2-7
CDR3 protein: CASSLTGGVSYEQYF
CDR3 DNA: TGCGCCAGCAGCTTGACAGGGGGAGTCTCCTACGAGCAGTACTTC

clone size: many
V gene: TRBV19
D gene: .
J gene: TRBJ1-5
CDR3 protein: CASSTDRINQPQHF
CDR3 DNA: TGTGCCAGTAGTACCGACAGGATTAATCAGCCCCAGCATTTT

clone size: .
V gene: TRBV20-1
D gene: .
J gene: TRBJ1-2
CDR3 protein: CSARDVWGRINYGYTF
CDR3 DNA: TGCAGTGCTAGGGATGTTTGGGGGCGTATTAATTATGGCTACACCTTC

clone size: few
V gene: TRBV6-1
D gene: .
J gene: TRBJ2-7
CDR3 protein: CASRWDTAGYEQYF
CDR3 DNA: TGTGCCAGCAGATGGGACACAGCAGGGTACGAGCAGTACTTC

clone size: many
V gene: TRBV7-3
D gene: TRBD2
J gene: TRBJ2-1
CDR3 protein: CASSLLAPGLAGGYDNEQFF
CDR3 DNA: TGTGCCAGCAGCTTATTGGCCCCGGGACTAGCGGGAGGCTACGACAATGAGCAGTTCTTC

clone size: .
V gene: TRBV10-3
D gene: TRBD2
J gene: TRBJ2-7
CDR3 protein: CAISSGSYEQYF
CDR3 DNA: TGTGCCATCAGTAGCGGGAGCTACGAGCAGTACTTC

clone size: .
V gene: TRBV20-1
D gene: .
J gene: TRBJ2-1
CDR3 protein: CSASIRVLRSQFF
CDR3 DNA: TGCAGTGCTAGCATTAGGGTATTGAGGTCGCAGTTCTTC

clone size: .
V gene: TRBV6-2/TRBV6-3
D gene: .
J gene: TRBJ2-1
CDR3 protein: CASRTIGGDLYNEQFF
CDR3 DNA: TGTGCCAGCAGGACCATTGGGGGAGATCTCTACAATGAGCAGTTCTTC

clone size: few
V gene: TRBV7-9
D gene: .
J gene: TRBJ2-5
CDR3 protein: CASSWTEKETQYF
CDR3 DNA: TGTGCCAGCAGCTGGACAGAGAAAGAGACCCAGTACTTC

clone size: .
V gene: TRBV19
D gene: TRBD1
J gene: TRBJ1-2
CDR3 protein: CASSTLPGTGASGYTF
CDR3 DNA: TGTGCCAGTAGTACCCTCCCCGGGACAGGGGCAAGTGGCTACACCTTC

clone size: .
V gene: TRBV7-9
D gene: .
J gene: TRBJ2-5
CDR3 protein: CASSSPVLSHRETQYF
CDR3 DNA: TGTGCCAGCAGCTCACCTGTCCTTTCCCATCGAGAGACCCAGTACTTC

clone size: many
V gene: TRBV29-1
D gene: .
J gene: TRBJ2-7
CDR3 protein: CSVEPAGSSYEQYF
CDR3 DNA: TGCAGCGTTGAACCGGCAGGGAGCTCCTACGAGCAGTACTTC

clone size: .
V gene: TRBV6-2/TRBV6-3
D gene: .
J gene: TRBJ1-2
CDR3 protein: CASTMRINYGYTF
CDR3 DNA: TGTGCCAGCACTATGAGAATCAACTATGGCTACACCTTC

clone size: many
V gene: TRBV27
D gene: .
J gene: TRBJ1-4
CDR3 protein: CASSSSGVREKLFF
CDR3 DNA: TGTGCCAGCAGTTCATCAGGGGTTCGTGAAAAACTGTTTTTT

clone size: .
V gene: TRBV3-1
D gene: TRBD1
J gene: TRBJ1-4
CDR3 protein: CAGSLRQGPQLMKLFF
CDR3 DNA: TGTGCCGGCAGCCTCCGACAGGGACCACAACTAATGAAACTGTTTTTT

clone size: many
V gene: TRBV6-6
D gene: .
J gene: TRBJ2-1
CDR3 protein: CASSYTSGPHNEQFF
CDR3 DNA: TGTGCCAGCAGTTACACCTCGGGACCGCACAATGAGCAGTTCTTC

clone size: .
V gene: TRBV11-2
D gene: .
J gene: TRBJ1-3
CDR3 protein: CASRLPGTGNTIYF
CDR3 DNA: TGTGCCAGCAGACTCCCGGGTACTGGAAACACCATATATTTT

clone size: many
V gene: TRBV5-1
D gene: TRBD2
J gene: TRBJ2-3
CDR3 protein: CASSLLASGGSPDTQYF
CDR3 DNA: TGCGCCAGCAGCCTGTTGGCTTCTGGCGGGAGCCCAGATACGCAGTATTTT

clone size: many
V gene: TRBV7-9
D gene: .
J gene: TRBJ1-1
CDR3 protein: CASSSEVYTNTEAFF
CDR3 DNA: TGTGCCAGCAGCTCAGAGGTTTACACGAACACTGAAGCTTTCTTT

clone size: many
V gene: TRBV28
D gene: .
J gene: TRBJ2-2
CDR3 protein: CASSFQLSTGELFF
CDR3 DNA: TGTGCCAGCAGTTTCCAGCTCTCTACCGGGGAGCTGTTTTTT

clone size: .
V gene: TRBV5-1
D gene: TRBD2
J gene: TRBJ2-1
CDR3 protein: CASRSGAGGPNNEQFF
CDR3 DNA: TGCGCCAGCAGATCCGGGGCGGGAGGGCCCAACAATGAGCAGTTCTTC

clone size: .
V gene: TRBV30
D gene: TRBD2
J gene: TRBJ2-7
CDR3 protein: CAWSGPRTSFHEQYF
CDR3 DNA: TGTGCCTGGAGTGGCCCCCGGACTAGTTTCCACGAGCAGTACTTC

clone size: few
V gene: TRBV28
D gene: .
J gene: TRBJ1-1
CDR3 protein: CASSFLGPAEEAFF
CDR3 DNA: TGTGCCAGCAGTTTCTTGGGACCGGCAGAGGAAGCTTTCTTT

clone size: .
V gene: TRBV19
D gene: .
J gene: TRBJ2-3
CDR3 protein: CASSIDLVGSTDTQYF
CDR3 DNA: TGTGCCAGTAGTATAGATCTGGTCGGGAGCACAGATACGCAGTATTTT

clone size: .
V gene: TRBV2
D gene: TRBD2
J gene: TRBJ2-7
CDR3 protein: CASSYSTPAGSFYEQYF
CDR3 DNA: TGTGCCAGCAGTTACTCTACCCCAGCGGGATCTTTTTACGAGCAGTACTTC

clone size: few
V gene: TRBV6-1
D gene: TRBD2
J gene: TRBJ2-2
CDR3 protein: CASSLSQSSGSTGELFF
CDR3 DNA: TGTGCCAGCAGCCTCAGTCAGTCTAGCGGGAGCACCGGGGAGCTGTTTTTT

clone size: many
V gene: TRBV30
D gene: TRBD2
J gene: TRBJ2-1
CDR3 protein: CAWRHSGSRSYNEQFF
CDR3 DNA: TGTGCCTGGAGACATAGCGGGAGTCGGTCCTACAATGAGCAGTTCTTC

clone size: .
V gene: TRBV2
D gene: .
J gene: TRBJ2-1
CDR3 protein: CASVEVVAYNEQFF
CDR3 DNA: TGTGCCAGCGTGGAGGTAGTCGCCTACAATGAGCAGTTCTTC

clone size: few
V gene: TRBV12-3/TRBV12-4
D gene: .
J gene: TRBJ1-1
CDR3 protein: CASSPSRMGWNAEAFF
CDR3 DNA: TGTGCCAGCAGCCCATCTAGAATGGGATGGAACGCTGAAGCTTTCTTT

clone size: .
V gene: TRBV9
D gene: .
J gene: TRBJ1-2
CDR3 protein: CASSPLVGQGSANYGYTF
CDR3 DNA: TGTGCCAGCAGCCCCCTAGTGGGGCAGGGTTCGGCTAACTATGGCTACACCTTC

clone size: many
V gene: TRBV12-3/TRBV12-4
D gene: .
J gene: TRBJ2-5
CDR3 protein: CASSPRVQQETQYF
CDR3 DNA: TGTGCCAGCAGTCCTCGGGTACAGCAAGAGACCCAGTACTTC

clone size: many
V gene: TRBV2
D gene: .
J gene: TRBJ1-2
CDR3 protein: CASSVALDRGYTF
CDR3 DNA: TGTGCCAGCAGTGTTGCCCTCGATAGGGGCTACACCTTC

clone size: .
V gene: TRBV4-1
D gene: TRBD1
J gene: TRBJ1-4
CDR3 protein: CASSPMTGIGEKLFF
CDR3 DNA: TGCGCCAGCAGCCCAATGACAGGGATCGGTGAAAAACTGTTTTTT

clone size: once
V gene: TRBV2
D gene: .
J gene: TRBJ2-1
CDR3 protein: CASSDDRNEQFF
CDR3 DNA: TGTGCCAGCAGTGATGATAGGAATGAGCAGTTCTTC

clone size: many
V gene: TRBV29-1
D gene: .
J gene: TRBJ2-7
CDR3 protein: CSVDDSNTYEQYF
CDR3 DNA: TGCAGCGTTGATGATAGTAATACCTACGAGCAGTACTTC

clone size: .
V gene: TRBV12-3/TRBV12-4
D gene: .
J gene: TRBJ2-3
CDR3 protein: CASSFGAPIGDTQYF
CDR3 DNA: TGTGCCAGCAGTTTCGGGGCACCCATTGGGGATACGCAGTATTTT